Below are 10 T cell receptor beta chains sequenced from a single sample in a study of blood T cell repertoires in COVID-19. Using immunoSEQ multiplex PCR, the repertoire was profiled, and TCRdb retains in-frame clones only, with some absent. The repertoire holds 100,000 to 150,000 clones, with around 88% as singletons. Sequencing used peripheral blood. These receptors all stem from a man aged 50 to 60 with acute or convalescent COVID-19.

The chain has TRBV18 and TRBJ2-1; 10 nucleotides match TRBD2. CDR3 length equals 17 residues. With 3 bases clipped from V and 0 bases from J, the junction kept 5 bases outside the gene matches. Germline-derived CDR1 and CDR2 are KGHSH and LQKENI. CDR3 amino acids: CASSPELAGNSYNEQFF. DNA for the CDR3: TGTGCCAGCTCACCGGAACTAGCGGGAAACTCCTACAATGAGCAGTTCTTC.

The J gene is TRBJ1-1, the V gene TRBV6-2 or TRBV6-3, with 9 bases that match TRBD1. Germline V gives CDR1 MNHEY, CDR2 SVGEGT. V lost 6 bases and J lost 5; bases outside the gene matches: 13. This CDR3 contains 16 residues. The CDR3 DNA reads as TGTGCCAGCAGCTTAACCACAGGGGGCCATCGGACTGAAGCTTTCTTT. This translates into CASSLTTGGHRTEAFF.

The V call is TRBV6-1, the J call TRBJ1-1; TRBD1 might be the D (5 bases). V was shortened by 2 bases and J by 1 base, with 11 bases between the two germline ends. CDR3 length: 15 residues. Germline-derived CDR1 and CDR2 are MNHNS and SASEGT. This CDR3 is CASSEIDRPNTEAFF. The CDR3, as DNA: TGTGCCAGCAGTGAAATCGACAGACCGAACACTGAAGCTTTCTTT.

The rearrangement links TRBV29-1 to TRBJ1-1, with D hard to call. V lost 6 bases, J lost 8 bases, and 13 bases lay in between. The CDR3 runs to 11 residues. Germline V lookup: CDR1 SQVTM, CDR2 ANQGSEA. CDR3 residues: CSVKEATEAFF. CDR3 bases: TGCAGCGTGAAGGAGGCCACCGAAGCTTTCTTT.

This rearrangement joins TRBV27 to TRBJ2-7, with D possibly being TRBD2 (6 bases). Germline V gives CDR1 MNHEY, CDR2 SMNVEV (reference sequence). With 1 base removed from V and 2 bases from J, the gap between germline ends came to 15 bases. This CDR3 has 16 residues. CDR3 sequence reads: CASSLLDGSGPYEQYF. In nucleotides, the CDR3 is TGTGCCAGCAGTTTATTGGACGGGAGCGGTCCCTACGAGCAGTACTTC.

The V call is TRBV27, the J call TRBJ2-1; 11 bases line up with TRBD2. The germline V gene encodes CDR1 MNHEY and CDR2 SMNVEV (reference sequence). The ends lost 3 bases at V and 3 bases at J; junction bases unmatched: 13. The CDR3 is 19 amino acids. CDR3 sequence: CASSFLGLAGPRGYNEQFF. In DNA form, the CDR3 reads TGTGCCAGCAGTTTTCTCGGACTAGCGGGCCCCCGGGGCTACAATGAGCAGTTCTTC.

The DNA of the CDR3 is TGTGCCAGCAAACGTATTACCTCAGGCCCCCTATCCTACGAGCAGTACTTC. Translation: CASKRITSGPLSYEQYF. This chain links TRBV28 with TRBJ2-7; no clear D gene. V was clipped by 7 bases and J by 1 base, with 23 bases between them. This CDR3 is 17 amino acids long. The germline gives CDR1 MDHEN, CDR2 SYDVKM. The complete variable domain, with remaining parts taken from reference TRBV28 and TRBJ2-7, reads DVKVTQSSRYLVKRTGEKVFLECVQDMDHENMFWYRQDPGLGLRLIYFSYDVKMKEKGDIPEGYSVSREKKERFSLILESASTNQTSMYLCASKRITSGPLSYEQYFGPGTRLTVT.

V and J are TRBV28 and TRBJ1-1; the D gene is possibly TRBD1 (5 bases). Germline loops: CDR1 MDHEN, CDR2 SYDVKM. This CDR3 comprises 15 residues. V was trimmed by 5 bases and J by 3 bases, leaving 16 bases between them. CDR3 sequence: CASSPTVGDYTEAFF. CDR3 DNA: TGTGCCAGCAGTCCGACCGTGGGGGACTACACTGAAGCTTTCTTT.

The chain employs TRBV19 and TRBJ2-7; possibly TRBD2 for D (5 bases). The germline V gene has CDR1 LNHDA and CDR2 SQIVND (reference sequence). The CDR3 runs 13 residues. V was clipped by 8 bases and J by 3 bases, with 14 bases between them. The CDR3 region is CASSSGSDYEQYF. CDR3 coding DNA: TGTGCCAGTTCATCGGGGTCAGACTACGAGCAGTACTTC. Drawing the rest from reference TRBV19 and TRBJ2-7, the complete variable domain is DGGITQSPKYLFRKEGQNVTLSCEQNLNHDAMYWYRQDPGQGLRLIYYSQIVNDFQKGDIAEGYSVSREKKESFPLTVTSAQKNPTAFYLCASSSGSDYEQYFGPGTRLTVT.

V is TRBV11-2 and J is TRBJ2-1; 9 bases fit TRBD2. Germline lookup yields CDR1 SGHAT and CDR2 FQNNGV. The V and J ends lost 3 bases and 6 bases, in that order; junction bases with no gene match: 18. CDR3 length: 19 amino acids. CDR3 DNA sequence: TGTGCCAGCAGCTTTTTCCCCTCTCTGGGGCGGGGGGGAATCAATGAGCAGTTCTTC. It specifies CASSFFPSLGRGGINEQFF.